This T cell receptor beta chain was obtained from a study of a mutant IDH1 vaccine in newly diagnosed glioma. Background on the study: Across weeks 1, 3, 5, 7, 11, 15, 19 and 23, patients received a vaccination each time, eight in all. Radiotherapy alone preceded vaccination by 4-6 weeks; alternatively, vaccination started with temozolomide cycles. Former treatment meant radiotherapy, temozolomide, or both; the majority had gotten both.

A word on this clone: The antigen is unknown.

Profiling relied on immunoSEQ multiplex PCR, and the TCRdb table lists in-frame clones only, not all of them. This table has roughly 57,000 clones, approximately 89% appearing once. The time point was: week 11, during vaccination. The vaccine gave 300 ug of a 20-mer mutant IDH1 peptide subcutaneously per dose. This clonotype was sampled from a man between 40 and 49 years old with glioma. The sequences come from PBMCs, collected from a glioma patient whose treatment included an IDH1 peptide vaccine.

CDR3 in DNA: TGCGCCAGCAGTGGCGCCAGGGTGAACACTGAAGCTTTCTTT. Protein: CASSGARVNTEAFF. V is TRBV10-2 and J is TRBJ1-1; D might be TRBD1 (5 bases). CDR3 length: 14 residues. Trimming took 4 bases from V and 0 from J, leaving 9 bases between them. In germline, CDR1 is WSHSY, CDR2 SAAADI.